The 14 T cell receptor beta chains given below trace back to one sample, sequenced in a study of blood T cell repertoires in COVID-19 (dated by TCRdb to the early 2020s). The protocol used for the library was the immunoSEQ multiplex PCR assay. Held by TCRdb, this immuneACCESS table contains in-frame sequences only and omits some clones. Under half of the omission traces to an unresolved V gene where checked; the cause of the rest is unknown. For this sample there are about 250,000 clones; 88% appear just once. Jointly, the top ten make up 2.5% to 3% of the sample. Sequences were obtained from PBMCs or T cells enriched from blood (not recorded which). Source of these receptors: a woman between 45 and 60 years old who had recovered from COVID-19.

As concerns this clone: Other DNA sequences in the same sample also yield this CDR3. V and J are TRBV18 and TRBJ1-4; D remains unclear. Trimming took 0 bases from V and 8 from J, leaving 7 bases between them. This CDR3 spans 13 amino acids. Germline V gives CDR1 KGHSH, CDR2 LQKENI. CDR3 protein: CASSPPDSEKLFF. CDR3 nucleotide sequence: TGTGCCAGCTCACCACCGGATAGCGAAAAACTGTTTTTT.

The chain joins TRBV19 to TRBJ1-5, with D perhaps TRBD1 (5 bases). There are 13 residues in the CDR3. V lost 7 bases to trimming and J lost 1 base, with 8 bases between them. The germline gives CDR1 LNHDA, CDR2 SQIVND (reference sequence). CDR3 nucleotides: TGTGCCAGTACCCGGGGGAGCAATCAGCCCCAGCATTTT. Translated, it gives CASTRGSNQPQHF.

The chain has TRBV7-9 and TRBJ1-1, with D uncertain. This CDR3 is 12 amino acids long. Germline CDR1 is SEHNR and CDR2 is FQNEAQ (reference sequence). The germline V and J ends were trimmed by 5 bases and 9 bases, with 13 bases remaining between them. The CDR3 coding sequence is TGTGCCAGCAGCATCGACACCGACAAAGCTTTCTTT. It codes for CASSIDTDKAFF.

CDR3 DNA sequence: TGCGCCAGCAGCCCCGAGGGGAACACTGAAGCTTTCTTT. This sequence encodes CASSPEGNTEAFF. The rearrangement links TRBV5-1 to TRBJ1-1; D unresolved. Trimming cost V 4 bases and J 1 base, with 8 bases left between them. Per the germline V gene, CDR1 is SGHRS and CDR2 is YFSETQ. CDR3 length: 13 amino acids.

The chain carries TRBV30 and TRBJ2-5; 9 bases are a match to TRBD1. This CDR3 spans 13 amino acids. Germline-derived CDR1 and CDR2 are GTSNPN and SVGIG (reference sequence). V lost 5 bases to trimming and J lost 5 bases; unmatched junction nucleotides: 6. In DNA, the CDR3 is TGTGCCTGGCAAACAGGGGGCCGGGAGACCCAGTACTTC. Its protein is CAWQTGGRETQYF.

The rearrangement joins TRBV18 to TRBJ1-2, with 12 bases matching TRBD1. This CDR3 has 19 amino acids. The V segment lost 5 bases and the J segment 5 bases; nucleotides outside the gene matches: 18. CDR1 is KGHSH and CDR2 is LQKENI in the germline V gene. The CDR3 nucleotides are TGTGCCAGCTCATCCTTAAATATTCCCGGGACAGGGGGCGATTATGGCTACACCTTC. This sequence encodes CASSSLNIPGTGGDYGYTF.

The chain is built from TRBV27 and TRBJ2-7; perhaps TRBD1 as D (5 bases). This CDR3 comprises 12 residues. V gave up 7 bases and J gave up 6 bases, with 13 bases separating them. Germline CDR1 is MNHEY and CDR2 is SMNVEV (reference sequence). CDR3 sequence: CASKSGSGEQYF. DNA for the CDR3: TGTGCCAGCAAATCAGGGTCGGGCGAGCAGTACTTC.

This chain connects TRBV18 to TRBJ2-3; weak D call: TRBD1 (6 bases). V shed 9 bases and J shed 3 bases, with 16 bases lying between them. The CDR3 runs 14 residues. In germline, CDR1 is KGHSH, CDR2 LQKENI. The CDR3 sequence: CASTIGTITDTQYF. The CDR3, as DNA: TGTGCCAGTACCATCGGGACAATTACAGATACGCAGTATTTT.

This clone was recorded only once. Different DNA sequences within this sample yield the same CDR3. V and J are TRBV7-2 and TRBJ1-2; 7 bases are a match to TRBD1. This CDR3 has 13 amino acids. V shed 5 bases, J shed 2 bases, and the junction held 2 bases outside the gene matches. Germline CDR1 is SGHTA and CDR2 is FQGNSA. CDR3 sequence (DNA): TGTGCCAGCAGCCCGGACAGGAACTATGGCTACACCTTC. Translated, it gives CASSPDRNYGYTF.

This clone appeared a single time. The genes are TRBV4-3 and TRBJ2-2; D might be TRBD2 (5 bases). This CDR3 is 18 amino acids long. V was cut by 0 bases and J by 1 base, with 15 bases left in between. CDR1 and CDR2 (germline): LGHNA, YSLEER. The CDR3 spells CASSQEAGLAVNTGELFF. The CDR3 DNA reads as TGCGCCAGCAGCCAAGAAGCCGGACTCGCTGTGAACACCGGGGAGCTGTTTTTT.

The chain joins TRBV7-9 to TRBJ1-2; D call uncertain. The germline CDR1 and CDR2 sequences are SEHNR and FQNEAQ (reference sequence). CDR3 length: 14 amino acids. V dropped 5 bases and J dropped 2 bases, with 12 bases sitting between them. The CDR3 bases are TGTGCCAGCAGCCCACTAGATAACAACTATGGCTACACCTTC. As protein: CASSPLDNNYGYTF.

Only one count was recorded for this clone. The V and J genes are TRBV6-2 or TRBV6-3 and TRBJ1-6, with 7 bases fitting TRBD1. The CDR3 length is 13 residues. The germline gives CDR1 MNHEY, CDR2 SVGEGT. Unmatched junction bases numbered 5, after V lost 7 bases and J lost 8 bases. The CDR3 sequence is CASTPQGDSPLHF. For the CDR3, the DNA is TGTGCCAGCACCCCGCAGGGGGATTCACCCCTCCACTTT.

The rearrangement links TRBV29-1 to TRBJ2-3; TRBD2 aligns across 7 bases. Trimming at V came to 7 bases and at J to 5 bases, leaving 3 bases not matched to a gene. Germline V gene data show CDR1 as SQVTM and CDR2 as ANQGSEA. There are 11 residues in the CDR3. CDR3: CSGEGRDTQYF. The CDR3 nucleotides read TGCAGCGGGGAGGGGCGAGATACGCAGTATTTT.

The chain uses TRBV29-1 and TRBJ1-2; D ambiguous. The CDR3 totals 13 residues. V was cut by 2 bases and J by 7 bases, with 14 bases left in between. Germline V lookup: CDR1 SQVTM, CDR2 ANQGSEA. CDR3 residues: CSVERQAVGGYTF. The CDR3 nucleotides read TGCAGCGTTGAAAGGCAGGCAGTTGGTGGCTACACCTTC.